Shown below are 18 T cell receptor beta chains from a single sample sequenced in a study of T cell responses to AZD1222 COVID-19 vaccine. Profiling relied on immunoSEQ multiplex PCR, and the TCRdb table lists in-frame clones only, not all of them. Of roughly 180,000 clones in the sample, around 94% are singletons; the top ten hold roughly 1.7%. The sequencing here drew on peripheral blood, taken 28 days after the second AZD1222 dose. These receptors were taken from an adult who received the AZD1222 COVID-19 vaccine.

This chain connects TRBV5-8 to TRBJ1-1; D gene unclear. This CDR3 has 13 amino acids. The germline CDR1 and CDR2 sequences are SGHTS and YDEGEE. V was clipped by 1 base and J by 5 bases, with 9 bases between them. The CDR3 protein is CASSLFGETEAFF. CDR3 nucleotide sequence: TGTGCCAGCAGCTTGTTTGGGGAGACTGAAGCTTTCTTT.

Only a few counts were recorded for this clone. The chain carries TRBV5-6 and TRBJ1-2; TRBD1 aligns across 8 bases. The CDR3 covers 13 residues. The V segment lost 7 bases and the J segment 4 bases; nucleotides outside the gene matches: 6. Germline V CDR1 and CDR2: SGHDT, YYEEEE. For the CDR3, the DNA is TGTGCCAGCCGACAAACAGGGGGCTATGGCTACACCTTC. Protein sequence: CASRQTGGYGYTF.

The V gene is TRBV6-6, the J gene TRBJ1-1, with D uncertain. The CDR3 runs 13 residues. Germline values: CDR1 MNHNY, CDR2 SVGAGI (reference sequence). Trimming removed 0 bases from V and 4 bases from J, with 6 bases in between. CDR3 nucleotides: TGTGCCAGCAGTTACTCCTCGGTCACTGAAGCTTTCTTT. It encodes CASSYSSVTEAFF.

This chain links TRBV3-1 (or the pseudogene TRBV3-2) with TRBJ2-6, with D possibly TRBD1 on 5 matching bases. Germline V CDR1 and CDR2: LGHDT, YNNKEL (reference sequence). CDR3 length: 16 residues. Trimming took 1 base from V and 0 from J, leaving 7 bases between them. CDR3 amino acids: CASSQVGRSGANVLTF. CDR3 coding DNA: TGTGCCAGCAGCCAAGTGGGGCGCTCTGGGGCCAACGTCCTGACTTTC.

The chain couples TRBV6-5 to TRBJ2-7; D assignment may be TRBD1 or TRBD2 (5 bases each). Trimming pared 7 bases from V and 3 bases from J, leaving 13 bases between. CDR3 size: 13 residues. Germline CDR1 MNHEY, CDR2 SVGAGI. CDR3 nucleotides: TGTGCCAGCACGGGGCCAGCCTACTACGAGCAGTACTTC. Its protein is CASTGPAYYEQYF.

The chain combines TRBV29-1 with TRBJ2-3; possibly TRBD1 for D (5 bases). V was clipped by 0 bases and J by 0 bases, with 10 bases between them. Germline CDR1 reads SQVTM; CDR2 reads ANQGSEA. This CDR3 has 15 amino acids. The chain's CDR3 is CSVEDGAESTDTQYF. The CDR3 coding sequence is TGCAGCGTTGAAGATGGGGCGGAAAGCACAGATACGCAGTATTTT.

This clone was seen once. The chain carries TRBV28 and TRBJ1-2; no clear D. The germline gives CDR1 MDHEN, CDR2 SYDVKM. The CDR3 extends over 16 amino acids. V dropped 5 bases and J dropped 2 bases, with 18 bases sitting between them. The CDR3 DNA sequence: TGTGCCAGCAGTGGAGGGTTACAGCCGACCAACTATGGCTACACCTTC. It yields the protein CASSGGLQPTNYGYTF.

This chain uses TRBV5-4 with TRBJ1-4; possibly TRBD1 for D (5 bases). V was clipped by 0 bases and J by 5 bases, with 11 bases between them. Germline-derived CDR1 and CDR2 are SGHNT and YYREEE (reference sequence). The CDR3 loop spans 15 amino acids. CDR3 loop: CASSLAAGGNEKLFF. CDR3 nucleotide sequence: TGTGCCAGCAGCTTGGCTGCGGGGGGAAATGAAAAACTGTTTTTT.

This chain links TRBV25-1 with TRBJ2-3; a possible D gene is TRBD2 (5 bases). V gave up 3 bases and J gave up 5 bases, with 12 bases separating them. In germline, CDR1 is MGHDK, CDR2 SYGVNS. CDR3 size: 14 residues. CDR3 coding DNA: TGTGCCAGCAGTGAGGCGATGAGCGGAGATACGCAGTATTTT. Translating gives CASSEAMSGDTQYF.

The gene calls are TRBV27 and TRBJ1-2; weak D call: TRBD1 (5 bases). The CDR3 length is 18 residues. Trimming shortened V by 5 bases and J by 6 bases, and 28 bases separated the two germline ends. Germline V gene data show CDR1 as MNHEY and CDR2 as SMNVEV (reference sequence). The CDR3 sequence is CASSAVTDVSGPNHGYTF. DNA for the CDR3: TGTGCCAGCAGTGCAGTCACCGACGTTTCAGGGCCGAACCATGGCTACACCTTC.

V is TRBV5-6 and J is TRBJ1-6; D may be TRBD1 (5 bases). Trimming shortened V by 4 bases and J by 11 bases, and 19 bases separated the two germline ends. CDR3 length: 15 residues. Germline lookup yields CDR1 SGHDT and CDR2 YYEEEE. The CDR3 region is CASSTRDWDFPPLHF. The CDR3 coding sequence is TGTGCCAGCAGCACCCGGGACTGGGATTTTCCACCCCTCCACTTT.

The rearrangement uses TRBV7-9 and TRBJ1-6; D may be TRBD1 (5 bases). The CDR3 totals 16 residues. The germline gives CDR1 SEHNR, CDR2 FQNEAQ (reference sequence). Trimming took 1 base from V and 9 from J, leaving 16 bases between them. The CDR3 DNA reads TGTGCCAGCAGCTTAGAGGGTCCCAGGGCGGGTTCACCCCTCCACTTT. The encoded protein is CASSLEGPRAGSPLHF.

V gene TRBV9 combines with J gene TRBJ1-5; D gene ambiguous. The length of the CDR3 is 14 residues. CDR1 and CDR2 (germline): SGDLS, YYNGEE. Trimming stripped 3 bases from V and 3 bases from J, with 10 bases between. The CDR3 loop is CASSAREYNQPQHF. CDR3 in DNA: TGTGCCAGCAGCGCCCGGGAGTACAATCAGCCCCAGCATTTT.

This chain joins TRBV3-1 (or the pseudogene TRBV3-2) and TRBJ1-1; D ambiguous. V lost 1 base and J lost 11, with 14 bases in between. The germline V gene encodes CDR1 LGHDT and CDR2 YNNKEL (reference sequence). The CDR3 has 13 residues. As DNA, the CDR3 is TGTGCCAGCAGCCAAGTTACCCAAATGACGGCTTTCTTT. It encodes CASSQVTQMTAFF.

As regards this clone: The sample contains more than one DNA sequence encoding this CDR3. The rearrangement uses TRBV5-1 and TRBJ2-3; D not resolved. Germline V gene lookup returns CDR1 SGHRS and CDR2 YFSETQ. Trimming left V 0 bases short and J 0 bases short, with 5 bases between. The CDR3 is 14 amino acids. The CDR3 bases are TGCGCCAGCAGCTTGGGCAGCAGCACAGATACGCAGTATTTT. Protein: CASSLGSSTDTQYF.

This rearrangement joins TRBV5-6 to TRBJ1-1; D is ambiguous. V shed 0 bases and J shed 4 bases, with 7 bases lying between them. This CDR3 spans 13 amino acids. CDR1 SGHDT and CDR2 YYEEEE come from the germline V gene. The CDR3 sequence: CASSLGGGTEAFF. The CDR3 DNA follows: TGTGCCAGCAGCTTGGGGGGTGGCACTGAAGCTTTCTTT.

The chain uses TRBV6-5 and TRBJ2-7; 12 bases are a match to TRBD2. The CDR3 extends over 14 amino acids. Germline V gene sequence: CDR1 MNHEY, CDR2 SVGAGI. V was pared by 9 bases and J by 6 bases, with 9 bases of the junction left unmatched. The CDR3 loop reads CASTRASGRAEQYF. For the CDR3, the DNA is TGTGCCAGTACAAGGGCTAGCGGGAGGGCCGAGCAGTACTTC.

The rearrangement joins TRBV12-3 or TRBV12-4 to TRBJ1-5; D ambiguous. This CDR3 spans 12 amino acids. V lost 3 bases and J lost 6, with 6 bases in between. CDR3 protein: CASSFSGQPQHF. The CDR3, as DNA: TGTGCCAGCAGTTTTTCGGGTCAGCCCCAGCATTTT.